Below, one T cell receptor beta chain is given with its context. Original processing methods: Nucleated cell counts were estimated from reference gene primer amplification. Here immunoSEQ multiplex PCR was the method, and the copy in TCRdb shows in-frame clones only, minus some. The D gene and trimming were derived from the DNA, and the V and J assignments and clone size from that table. Among roughly 140,000 clones listed, approximately 90% were seen once. There are 17 residues in the CDR3. From germline, CDR1 is SGDLS and CDR2 YYNGEE. J was trimmed by 8 bases and V by 0 bases; bases with no gene match: 13. These data belong to a study of blood T cell repertoires in COVID-19. Turning to the study itself: Italy, Spain and the United States were the sources of the convalescent and acute COVID-19 samples. PBMCs, B-cell-depleted T cells, or T cells provided the cDNA or gDNA that made up the material.

V usage is TRBV9 and J usage is TRBJ2-1, with 8 bases matching TRBD2. The sequenced material came from peripheral blood. This sequence was found in a woman aged 60-75 years with active COVID-19. The CDR3 protein is CASSVGGAGGSFHEQFF. Written as DNA, the CDR3 is TGTGCCAGCAGCGTAGGAGGGGCGGGGGGCTCGTTTCATGAGCAGTTCTTC.